This TCR beta chain originates from a study of T-cell reconstitution after alpha-beta-depleted transplantation in children. Construction of the TCRbeta library involved unique molecular identifiers. One entry per CDR3 protein, called by TCRdb with MiXCR from the PCR reads. The sample contains roughly 500,000 distinct CDR3 sequences, under 15% of which appear only once. The CDR3 has 13 residues. Germline assignment: CDR1 MNHEY and CDR2 SMNVEV (reference sequence). Trimming shortened V by 0 bases and J by 8 bases, and 10 bases separated the two germline ends. This clonotype was observed a handful of times.

The chain has TRBV27 and TRBJ1-1, with no clear D. This clonotype was sampled from a human donor who donated a stem cell graft to a child with combined immunodeficiency. The sample here was PBMCs from the stem cell graft donor, taken from the stem cell graft. CDR3 coding DNA: TGTGCCAGCAGTTTATCCCCCAGACTCGAAGCTTTCTTT. This sequence encodes CASSLSPRLEAFF.